The 21 T cell receptor beta chains presented below share a single source sample, sequenced in a study of T cell responses to AZD1222 COVID-19 vaccine. Sequencing was performed with immunoSEQ multiplex PCR; in TCRdb, only in-frame clones are kept and a portion is missing. The table has about 140,000 clones, approximately 92% seen once. The starting material was peripheral blood, obtained on day 0 of AZD1222 vaccination. These receptor sequences come from an adult in good health.

The V and J genes are TRBV9 and TRBJ2-3; 10 bases match TRBD2. Germline CDR1 SGDLS, CDR2 YYNGEE. V trimming: 0 bases; J trimming: 5 bases; junction bases outside the gene matches: 6. The CDR3 totals 16 residues. The CDR3 sequence: CASSVGSLAGVDTQYF. The CDR3 DNA sequence: TGTGCCAGCAGCGTAGGGTCCCTAGCGGGAGTAGATACGCAGTATTTT. Variable domain in full (rest from reference TRBV9 and TRBJ2-3): DSGVTQTPKHLITATGQRVTLRCSPRSGDLSVYWYQQSLDQGLQFLIQYYNGEERAKGNILERFSAQQFPDLHSELNLSSLELGDSALYFCASSVGSLAGVDTQYFGPGTRLTVL.

Details on this clone: The sample contains more than one DNA sequence encoding this CDR3. The rearrangement links TRBV9 to TRBJ1-1; TRBD1 might be the D (5 bases). The CDR3 extends over 13 amino acids. CDR1 is SGDLS, CDR2 YYNGEE, per germline. Trimming removed 2 bases at V and 5 bases at J, with 10 bases between. CDR3 DNA: TGTGCCAGCAGCGTCGGAGGGGATACTGAAGCTTTCTTT. Its protein is CASSVGGDTEAFF.

This chain uses TRBV12-5 with TRBJ1-5; TRBD1 matches 10 bases. The CDR3 runs to 14 residues. Germline assignment: CDR1 LGHNT and CDR2 FRNRAP. V lost 4 bases, J lost 6 bases, and 3 bases stayed unmatched. DNA for the CDR3: TGTGCTAGTGGTTCCGACAGGGGGCCTCAGCCCCAGCATTTT. Translating it yields CASGSDRGPQPQHF. Supplemented by reference TRBV12-5 and TRBJ1-5, the full variable domain reads DARVTQTPRHKVTEMGQEVTMRCQPILGHNTVFWYRQTMMQGLELLAYFRNRAPLDDSGMPKDRFSAEMPDATLATLKIQPSEPRDSAVYFCASGSDRGPQPQHFGDGTRLSIL.

With regard to this clone: A single base separates this from a much larger clone, so it may be a read error. The chain is built from TRBV7-3 and TRBJ2-3; D not resolved. V lost 2 bases and J 2 bases, leaving 11 bases between the germline ends. The CDR3 runs 15 residues. The germline CDR1 and CDR2 sequences are SGHTA and FQGTGA. In DNA form, the CDR3 reads TGTGCCAGCAGCTTAGGGCTAGAGGACACAGATACGCAGTATTTT. Protein: CASSLGLEDTDTQYF.

This chain uses TRBV5-6 with TRBJ2-7; 8 nucleotides line up with TRBD2. The germline V gene encodes CDR1 SGHDT and CDR2 YYEEEE. V lost 4 bases to trimming and J lost 1 base; unmatched junction nucleotides: 7. CDR3 length equals 15 residues. CDR3 DNA: TGTGCCAGCAGCCCGAGCGGGAGACGTTCCTACGAGCAGTACTTC. This codes for CASSPSGRRSYEQYF.

The chain combines TRBV7-6 with TRBJ2-6; D tentatively fits TRBD1 or TRBD2 (5 bases each). Germline V gives CDR1 SGHVS, CDR2 FNYEAQ. With 3 bases removed from V and 1 base from J, the gap between germline ends came to 16 bases. The length of the CDR3 is 18 residues. CDR3 coding DNA: TGTGCCAGCAGCTTGGCCGGGGCTACGGAATCTGGGGCCAACGTCCTGACTTTC. Its translation is CASSLAGATESGANVLTF.

The chain combines TRBV7-8 with TRBJ1-2, with TRBD1 identical over 7 bases. The CDR3 extends over 16 amino acids. From germline, CDR1 is SGHVS and CDR2 FQNEAQ. The ends lost 4 bases at V and 6 bases at J; junction bases unmatched: 14. The CDR3 loop is CASSYNIFRQGDGYTF. In DNA form, the CDR3 reads TGTGCCAGCAGCTACAATATTTTCCGACAGGGAGATGGCTACACCTTC.

J is TRBJ2-1 and V is TRBV7-2, with TRBD2 matching 9 bases. CDR1 and CDR2 from the germline V gene are SGHTA and FQGNSA. Unmatched junction bases numbered 3, after V lost 3 bases and J lost 3 bases. There are 15 residues in the CDR3. The CDR3 spells CASSLVSGSYNEQFF. The CDR3 coding sequence is TGTGCCAGCAGCTTGGTTAGCGGGAGCTACAATGAGCAGTTCTTC.

The chain couples TRBV29-1 to TRBJ1-6, with D perhaps matching TRBD1 (5 bases). Trimming cost V 4 bases and J 18 bases, with 16 bases left between them. CDR1 is SQVTM, CDR2 ANQGSEA, per germline. This CDR3 contains 11 residues. CDR3 sequence reads: CSVATGELTHF. The CDR3 region has the DNA TGCAGCGTTGCCACGGGGGAACTTACCCACTTT.

The J gene is TRBJ2-2, the V gene TRBV5-4, with D possibly matching TRBD2 (6 bases). The CDR3 spans 16 residues. Trimming took off 3 bases at V and 4 bases at J, with 16 bases between the two ends. Germline V gives CDR1 SGHNT, CDR2 YYREEE (reference sequence). CDR3 nucleotides: TGTGCCAGCAGCTCAATACCGGGAGTCAGCACCGGGGAGCTGTTTTTT. Its translation: CASSSIPGVSTGELFF.

This rearrangement joins TRBV10-3 to TRBJ1-2; the D is unclear. Deletions cut 0 bases from V and 3 bases from J, with 17 bases between. Germline loops: CDR1 ENHRY, CDR2 SYGVKD. The CDR3 extends over 17 amino acids. CDR3: CAISESSLSSRDYGYTF. In nucleotides, the CDR3 is TGTGCCATCAGTGAGTCTTCCCTTAGTAGTCGGGACTATGGCTACACCTTC.

The chain employs TRBV5-1 and TRBJ2-3; D remains ambiguous. The ends were cut back, 4 bases at V and 2 bases at J, with 5 bases in the middle. This CDR3 has 12 amino acids. Germline CDR1 reads SGHRS; CDR2 reads YFSETQ. CDR3 bases: TGCGCCAGCAGCCGGACCACAGATACGCAGTATTTT. It codes for CASSRTTDTQYF.

The V gene is TRBV6-6, the J gene TRBJ1-5, with TRBD1 matching 9 bases. From germline, CDR1 is MNHNY and CDR2 SVGAGI (reference sequence). The CDR3 totals 19 residues. V was pared by 5 bases and J by 6 bases, with 20 bases of the junction left unmatched. In nucleotides, the CDR3 is TGTGCCAGCAGTCCCCCGCGGGGACAGGGCCTATCATCGGGTCAGCCCCAGCATTTT. Translation: CASSPPRGQGLSSGQPQHF.

This clone was observed a few times. The chain combines TRBV7-6 with TRBJ2-7, with D possibly matching TRBD1 (6 bases). Per germline, CDR1 SGHVS and CDR2 FNYEAQ. The length of the CDR3 is 15 residues. Deletions cut 1 base from V and 0 bases from J, with 10 bases between. The chain's CDR3 is CASSLETGSSYEQYF. In DNA, the CDR3 is TGTGCCAGCAGCTTAGAGACAGGAAGCTCCTACGAGCAGTACTTC.

V and J are TRBV19 and TRBJ1-5; 8 nucleotides line up with TRBD1. The germline gives CDR1 LNHDA, CDR2 SQIVND (reference sequence). The CDR3 loop spans 16 amino acids. V shed 8 bases, J shed 0 bases, and the junction held 9 bases outside the gene matches. In nucleotides, the CDR3 is TGTGCCAGTTTAGACAGGGGCTACTATAGCAATCAGCCCCAGCATTTT. Translating gives CASLDRGYYSNQPQHF.

The chain is built from TRBV9 and TRBJ1-4; 7 bases agree with TRBD1. V shed 3 bases, J shed 0 bases, and the junction held 2 bases outside the gene matches. CDR3 length: 15 amino acids. Germline assignment: CDR1 SGDLS and CDR2 YYNGEE. CDR3 in amino acids: CASSAGGTTNEKLFF. CDR3 nucleotide sequence: TGTGCCAGCAGCGCAGGGGGAACAACTAATGAAAAACTGTTTTTT. Using reference TRBV9 and TRBJ1-4 for the parts outside the CDR3, the full variable domain is DSGVTQTPKHLITATGQRVTLRCSPRSGDLSVYWYQQSLDQGLQFLIQYYNGEERAKGNILERFSAQQFPDLHSELNLSSLELGDSALYFCASSAGGTTNEKLFFGSGTQLSVL.

V usage is TRBV6-6 and J usage is TRBJ1-1, with 10 bases fitting TRBD1. This CDR3 is built from 15 residues. Germline V gene data show CDR1 as MNHNY and CDR2 as SVGAGI (reference sequence). Germline trimming cut 5 bases from V and 1 base from J; bases unmatched to any gene: 4. The CDR3, as DNA: TGTGCCAGCAGTGAGTGGGACAGGGGGAACACTGAAGCTTTCTTT. Its translation: CASSEWDRGNTEAFF.

The chain carries TRBV19 and TRBJ2-4; TRBD2 might be the D (5 bases). In germline, CDR1 is LNHDA, CDR2 SQIVND (reference sequence). This CDR3 is built from 13 residues. Trimming shortened V by 6 bases and J by 6 bases, and 12 bases separated the two germline ends. The CDR3 region has the DNA TGTGCCAGTAGCCGCGGGCCGGGAAACATTCAGTACTTC. Translated: CASSRGPGNIQYF.

V usage is TRBV24-1 and J usage is TRBJ2-2; 10 nucleotides match TRBD2. Germline values: CDR1 KGHDR, CDR2 SFDVKD. V lost 1 base to trimming and J lost 7 bases; unmatched junction nucleotides: 5. The CDR3 runs to 16 residues. Here the CDR3 reads CATSDFSSGSGGELFF. CDR3 DNA sequence: TGTGCCACCAGTGATTTTTCTAGCGGGAGCGGCGGGGAGCTGTTTTTT.

This sequence joins TRBV30 and TRBJ1-3; D call uncertain. V was cut by 5 bases and J by 4 bases, with 9 bases left in between. This CDR3 is 12 amino acids long. Germline V gives CDR1 GTSNPN, CDR2 SVGIG (reference sequence). As DNA, the CDR3 is TGTGCCTGGGGGAAAGGGGGAAACACCATATATTTT. Encoded protein: CAWGKGGNTIYF.

This clone was seen a few times. The gene calls are TRBV9 and TRBJ1-4; tentative D call: TRBD1 (6 bases). The V end was cut by 2 bases, the J end by 7 bases, with 12 bases between. This CDR3 has 14 amino acids. CDR1 is SGDLS, CDR2 YYNGEE, per germline. CDR3 in DNA: TGTGCCAGCAGCGTCGATCGACAGGCTGAAAAACTGTTTTTT. Translation gives CASSVDRQAEKLFF.